The TCR beta chain described here comes from a study of T-cell memory formation after mild COVID-19 (dated by TCRdb to about 2021). Regarding the study in general: TCR sequence clusters from the two donors were largely donor specific. In two donors, T-cell clones that expanded and contracted after mild COVID-19 were followed by sequencing TCRalpha and TCRbeta repertoires longitudinally. Two young, previously healthy adult volunteers made up the cohort, one male and one female. The full study reports these points: Only two mild cases were covered in the study, and larger cohorts including severe cases with pre-infection samples were considered necessary. Some responding clones were found in pre-infection memory, which suggests that pre-existing cross-reactive memory T cells took part in the SARS-CoV-2 response. Whether the second-wave clones peaking on day 37 were SARS-CoV-2 specific was not confirmed. Contracting CD4+ clones turned up mainly in the CM and EM memory subsets, whereas EMRA was where CD8+ clones were enriched. From day 15 to 85, contracting clones showed balanced CD4/CD8 phenotypes, whereas a second wave of clones that expanded from day 15 to 37 leaned towards CD4+.

The table lists this clonotype with a few counts. No cognate antigen has been identified for it. No base quality information exists; no much larger clone differs at one position. PBMCs were isolated by Ficoll-Paque density gradient centrifugation. CDR1 and CDR2 were assigned from the germline V gene as MNHEY and SVGEGT. Trimming at the junction amounts to 5 bases on V and 1 base on J, and the germline ends lie 10 bases apart. Taken from cysteine to phenylalanine, the CDR3 has 14 residues. This entry keeps only the CDR3 DNA: 42 bases, framed from base 1. The sequencer listed for this sample is Illumina NovaSeq 6000. Using 5'RACE with constant-segment primers, TCRalpha and TCRbeta cDNA libraries were constructed, with sample barcodes and unique molecular identifiers added in the process. Trizol reagent was used to extract RNA from every sample. The libraries were amplified in two PCR steps, and the second step added a second sample barcode and Illumina TruSeq adapters. The libraries were sequenced on an Illumina NovaSeq using 2 x 150 bp paired-end reads. In the original analysis: Reads were demultiplexed and collapsed into UMI-guided consensus sequences with migec v1.2.7. Using mixcr v2.1.11, UMI consensuses were aligned to TRA and TRB V and J templates and then assembled into clonotypes. A clonotype was counted as expanded or contracted only when both edgeR and NoisET called the clonotype significant, with the noise models trained on biological replicates. For edgeR calls, the cutoffs were a false discovery rate-adjusted p below 0.01 and a log2 fold-change threshold of 1. As an exploratory analysis of dynamics, max-normalized trajectories of the 1000 most abundant clonotypes were examined by PCA with hierarchical clustering. Separately sequenced CD4+ and CD8+ repertoires were used to assign a CD4 or CD8 phenotype to each responding clone. TCRdb reanalyzed the raw reads on its own, using fastp at Q25 for trimming and MiXCR for clone calling, and kept in-frame beta chains. Each record represents a unique CDR3 protein, reported with the most common genes and DNA among its rows. The V and J calls and clone size come from TCRdb's table, not from the authors' own analysis. Counted in this sample were hundreds of thousands of distinct CDR3 sequences; approximately 8.4% of them appeared once. Around a fifth of the sample belongs to the ten largest clones.

This receptor chain uses TRBV6-2 or TRBV6-3 and TRBJ2-3; no confident D gene assignment can be made. Sequenced input: PBMCs or a T cell subset sorted from them (not recorded which). This clonotype was obtained from a man between 18 and 35 years old who had mild COVID-19 (a few samples of this study predate the infection). The sample titles of this study are shuffled in the database, so cell type and time point are left out; the donor was told from shared clones. The CDR3 region: CASSARVRTDTQYF. The nucleotides read TGTGCCAGCAGTGCCCGAGTGCGCACAGATACGCAGTATTTT.